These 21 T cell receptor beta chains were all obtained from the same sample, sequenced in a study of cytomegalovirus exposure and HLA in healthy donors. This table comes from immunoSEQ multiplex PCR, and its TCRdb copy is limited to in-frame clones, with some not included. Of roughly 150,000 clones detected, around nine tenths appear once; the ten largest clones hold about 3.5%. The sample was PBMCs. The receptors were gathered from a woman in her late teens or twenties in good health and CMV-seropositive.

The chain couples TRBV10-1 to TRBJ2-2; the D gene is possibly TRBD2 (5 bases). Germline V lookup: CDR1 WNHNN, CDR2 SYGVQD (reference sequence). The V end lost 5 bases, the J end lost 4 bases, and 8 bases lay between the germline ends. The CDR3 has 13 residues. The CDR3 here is CASSRRTTGELFF. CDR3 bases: TGCGCCAGCAGTAGGAGGACCACCGGGGAGCTGTTTTTT.

CDR3 sequence (DNA): TGTGCCCAACAATACCTGGACAGGGTCTATGGCTACACCTTC. This gives the protein CAQQYLDRVYGYTF. V gene TRBV30 combines with J gene TRBJ1-2; 8 nucleotides line up with TRBD1. The germline V gene encodes CDR1 GTSNPN and CDR2 SVGIG (reference sequence). The CDR3 sequence is 14 residues long. With V trimmed by 8 bases and J by 4 bases, 12 bases remained unmatched.

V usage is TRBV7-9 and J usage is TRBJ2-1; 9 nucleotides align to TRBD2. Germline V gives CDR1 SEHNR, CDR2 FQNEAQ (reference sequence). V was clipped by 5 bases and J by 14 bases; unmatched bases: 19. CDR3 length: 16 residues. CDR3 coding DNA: TGTGCCAGCAGCCCTTCGGGGGCGGGAGGGCCCCCCCGGGAGTTCTTC. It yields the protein CASSPSGAGGPPREFF.

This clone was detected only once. The CDR3 loop is CASSLTGEYGYTF. CDR3 nucleotides: TGTGCCAGCAGCTTAACAGGGGAATATGGCTACACCTTC. V is TRBV13 and J is TRBJ1-2; 7 positions match TRBD1. The CDR3 consists of 13 residues. Per the germline V gene, CDR1 is PRHDT and CDR2 is FYEKMQ (reference sequence). Germline trimming cut 2 bases from V and 5 bases from J; bases unmatched to any gene: 2.

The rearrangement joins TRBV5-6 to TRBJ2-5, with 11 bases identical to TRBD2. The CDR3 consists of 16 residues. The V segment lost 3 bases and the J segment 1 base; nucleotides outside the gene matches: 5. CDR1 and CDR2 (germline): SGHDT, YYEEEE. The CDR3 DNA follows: TGTGCCAGCAGCTATAGGACTAGCGGGTCCCAAGAGACCCAGTACTTC. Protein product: CASSYRTSGSQETQYF. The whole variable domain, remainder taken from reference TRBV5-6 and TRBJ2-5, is DAGVTQSPTHLIKTRGQQVTLRCSPKSGHDTVSWYQQALGQGPQFIFQYYEEEERQRGNFPDRFSGHQFPNYSSELNVNALLLGDSALYLCASSYRTSGSQETQYFGPGTRLLVL.

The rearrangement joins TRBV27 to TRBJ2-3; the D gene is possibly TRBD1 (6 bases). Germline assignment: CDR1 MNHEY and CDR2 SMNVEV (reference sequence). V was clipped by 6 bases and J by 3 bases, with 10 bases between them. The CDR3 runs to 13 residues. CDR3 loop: CASRSRGTDTQYF. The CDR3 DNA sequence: TGTGCCAGCAGGTCGAGGGGGACAGATACGCAGTATTTT.

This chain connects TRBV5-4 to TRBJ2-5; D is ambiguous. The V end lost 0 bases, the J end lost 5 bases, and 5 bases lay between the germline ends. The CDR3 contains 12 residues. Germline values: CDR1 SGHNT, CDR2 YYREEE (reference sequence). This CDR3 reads CASSLDLETQYF. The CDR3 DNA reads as TGTGCCAGCAGCTTGGATCTCGAGACCCAGTACTTC.

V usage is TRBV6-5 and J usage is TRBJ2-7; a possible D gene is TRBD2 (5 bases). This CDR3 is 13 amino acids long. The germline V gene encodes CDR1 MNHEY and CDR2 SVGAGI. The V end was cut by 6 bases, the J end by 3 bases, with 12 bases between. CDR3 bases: TGTGCCAGCAGCCTCCGGGGTTTCTACGAGCAGTACTTC. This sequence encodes CASSLRGFYEQYF.

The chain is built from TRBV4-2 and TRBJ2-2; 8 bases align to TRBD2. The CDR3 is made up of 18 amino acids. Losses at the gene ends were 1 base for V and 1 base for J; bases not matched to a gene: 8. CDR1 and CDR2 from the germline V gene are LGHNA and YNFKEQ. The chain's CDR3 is CASSQGPAGDWNTGELFF. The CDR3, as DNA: TGTGCCAGCAGCCAAGGGCCAGCGGGAGATTGGAACACCGGGGAGCTGTTTTTT.

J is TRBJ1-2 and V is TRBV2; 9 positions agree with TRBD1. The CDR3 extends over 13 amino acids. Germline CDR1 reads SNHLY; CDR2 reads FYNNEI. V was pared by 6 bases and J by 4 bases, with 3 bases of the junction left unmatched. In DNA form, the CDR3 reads TGTGCCAGCAGCGAGGGACAGGGCTATGGCTACACCTTC. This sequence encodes CASSEGQGYGYTF.

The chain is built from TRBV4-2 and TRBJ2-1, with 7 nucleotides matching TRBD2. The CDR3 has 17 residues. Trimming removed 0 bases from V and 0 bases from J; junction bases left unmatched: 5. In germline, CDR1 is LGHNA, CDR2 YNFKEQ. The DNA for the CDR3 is TGTGCCAGCAGCCAAGATGCGGGGGACTTCTCCTACAATGAGCAGTTCTTC. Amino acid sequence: CASSQDAGDFSYNEQFF.

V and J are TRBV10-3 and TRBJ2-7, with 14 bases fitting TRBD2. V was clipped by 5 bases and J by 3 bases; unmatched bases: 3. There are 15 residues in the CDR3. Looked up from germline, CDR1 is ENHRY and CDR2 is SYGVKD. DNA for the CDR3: TGTGCCATCAGTCCCGGGACTAGCGGGAGCTACGAGCAGTACTTC. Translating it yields CAISPGTSGSYEQYF.

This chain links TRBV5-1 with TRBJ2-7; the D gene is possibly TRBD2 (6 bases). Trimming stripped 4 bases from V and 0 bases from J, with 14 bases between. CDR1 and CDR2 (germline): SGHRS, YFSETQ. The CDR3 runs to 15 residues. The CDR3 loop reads CASSGSGVSSYEQYF. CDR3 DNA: TGCGCCAGCAGCGGTTCGGGAGTTAGCTCCTACGAGCAGTACTTC. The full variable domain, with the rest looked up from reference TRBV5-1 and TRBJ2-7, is KAGVTQTPRYLIKTRGQQVTLSCSPISGHRSVSWYQQTPGQGLQFLFEYFSETQRNKGNFPGRFSGRQFSNSRSEMNVSTLELGDSALYLCASSGSGVSSYEQYFGPGTRLTVT.

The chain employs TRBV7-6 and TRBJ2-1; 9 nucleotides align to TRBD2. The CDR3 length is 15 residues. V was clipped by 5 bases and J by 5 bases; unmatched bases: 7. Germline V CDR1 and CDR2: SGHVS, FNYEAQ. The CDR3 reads CASSQWVAGDNEQFF. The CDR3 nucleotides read TGTGCCAGCAGCCAGTGGGTAGCGGGGGACAATGAGCAGTTCTTC.

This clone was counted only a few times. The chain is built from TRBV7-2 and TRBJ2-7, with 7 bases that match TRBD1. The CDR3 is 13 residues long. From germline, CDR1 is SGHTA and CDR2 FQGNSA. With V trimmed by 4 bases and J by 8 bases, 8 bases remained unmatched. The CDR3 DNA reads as TGTGCCAGCAGCTCCGGTGGGGGACAGAAGCAGTACTTC. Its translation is CASSSGGGQKQYF.

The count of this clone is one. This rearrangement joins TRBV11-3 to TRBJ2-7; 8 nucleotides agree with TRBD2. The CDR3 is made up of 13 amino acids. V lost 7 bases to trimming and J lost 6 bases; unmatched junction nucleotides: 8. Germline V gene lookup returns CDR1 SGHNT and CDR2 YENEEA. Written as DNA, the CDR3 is TGTGCCAGCACTCCGGGACTAGAAAGCGAGCAGTACTTC. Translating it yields CASTPGLESEQYF.

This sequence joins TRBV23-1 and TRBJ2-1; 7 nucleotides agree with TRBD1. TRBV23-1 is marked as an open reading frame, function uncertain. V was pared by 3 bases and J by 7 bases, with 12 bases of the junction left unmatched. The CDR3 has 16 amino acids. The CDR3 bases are TGCGCCAGCAGTCACCATGACAGGGACCTAGGGAATGAGCAGTTCTTC. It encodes CASSHHDRDLGNEQFF.

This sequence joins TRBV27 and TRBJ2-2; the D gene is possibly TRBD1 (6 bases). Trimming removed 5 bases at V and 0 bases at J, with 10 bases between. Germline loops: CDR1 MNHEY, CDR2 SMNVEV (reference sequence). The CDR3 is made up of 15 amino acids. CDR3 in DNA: TGTGCCAGCAGTAAAGGACAGACGAACACCGGGGAGCTGTTTTTT. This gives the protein CASSKGQTNTGELFF.

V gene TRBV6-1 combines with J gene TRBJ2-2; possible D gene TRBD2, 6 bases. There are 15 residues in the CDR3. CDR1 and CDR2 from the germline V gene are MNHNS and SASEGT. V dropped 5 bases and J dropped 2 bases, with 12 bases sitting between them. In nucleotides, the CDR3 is TGTGCCAGCAGTCAAGACGGGACTAACACCGGGGAGCTGTTTTTT. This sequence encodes CASSQDGTNTGELFF.

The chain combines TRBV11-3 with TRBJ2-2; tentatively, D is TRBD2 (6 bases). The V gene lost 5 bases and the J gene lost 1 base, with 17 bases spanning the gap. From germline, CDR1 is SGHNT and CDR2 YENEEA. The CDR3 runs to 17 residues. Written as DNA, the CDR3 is TGTGCCAGCAGCCCCAGGGTAGCGGCTATGAACACCGGGGAGCTGTTTTTT. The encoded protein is CASSPRVAAMNTGELFF.

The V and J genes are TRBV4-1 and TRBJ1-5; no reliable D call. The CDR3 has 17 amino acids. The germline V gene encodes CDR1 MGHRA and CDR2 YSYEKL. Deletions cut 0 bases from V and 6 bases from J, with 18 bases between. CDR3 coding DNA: TGCGCCAGCAGCCAAGATTGGTCAGGCCTGGTAGGTCAGCCCCAGCATTTT. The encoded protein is CASSQDWSGLVGQPQHF.